A single count supports the clone carrying this TCR beta chain. Its antigen remains unknown. This specimen belongs to a study of graft-versus-host responses after intestinal transplantation. Study information: Uniformly, recipients were administered anti-thymocyte globulin induction with subsequent tacrolimus and steroids for approximately three years. Whole-study results and caveats: Early post-transplant HvG declines were associated with peak circulating GvH clone levels.

This CDR3 has 14 residues. Germline CDR1 reads SGHDT; CDR2 reads YYEEEE. V was clipped by 2 bases and J by 4 bases; unmatched bases: 4. Profiling relied on immunoSEQ multiplex PCR, and the TCRdb table lists in-frame clones only, not all of them. This table has tens of thousands of clones, about 90% appearing once. This rearrangement joins TRBV5-6 to TRBJ2-3; 7 bases fit TRBD2. Sequences were derived from unstimulated CD8+ T cells sorted from spleen or lymph node cells, sampled before intestinal transplant. The receptor was derived from a human donor who received an intestinal transplant. In nucleotides, the CDR3 is TGTGCCAGCAGCTTAGCGGGGCGTTCAGATACGCAGTATTTT. Amino acids: CASSLAGRSDTQYF.